The sequence of this T cell receptor (beta chain) was determined in a study of cytotoxic CD8 clonotypes in ibrutinib-treated CLL. Only a few counts were recorded for this clone. This CDR3 has 13 residues. The germline V and J ends were trimmed by 5 bases and 4 bases, with 11 bases remaining between them. Germline V gives CDR1 SGHTA, CDR2 FQGTGA. Only in-frame clones appear in the TCRdb table, and some are missing; sequencing was by immunoSEQ multiplex PCR. The top ten hold 18% of the sample, which has 30,000 to 40,000 clones, 45% to 50% seen once. The chain recombines TRBV7-3 with TRBJ1-2; D is ambiguous. Here the sequenced sample was PBMCs, taken before ibrutinib treatment. This receptor was taken from a human donor with chronic lymphocytic leukemia. CDR3 sequence: CASSVDGVYGYTF. In DNA, the CDR3 is TGTGCCAGCAGCGTGGACGGGGTCTATGGCTACACCTTC. The complete variable domain, with remaining parts taken from reference TRBV7-3 and TRBJ1-2, reads GAGVSQTPSNKVTEKGKYVELRCDPISGHTALYWYRQSLGQGPEFLIYFQGTGAADDSGLPNDRFFAVRPEGSVSTLKIQRTERGDSAVYLCASSVDGVYGYTFGSGTRLTVV.